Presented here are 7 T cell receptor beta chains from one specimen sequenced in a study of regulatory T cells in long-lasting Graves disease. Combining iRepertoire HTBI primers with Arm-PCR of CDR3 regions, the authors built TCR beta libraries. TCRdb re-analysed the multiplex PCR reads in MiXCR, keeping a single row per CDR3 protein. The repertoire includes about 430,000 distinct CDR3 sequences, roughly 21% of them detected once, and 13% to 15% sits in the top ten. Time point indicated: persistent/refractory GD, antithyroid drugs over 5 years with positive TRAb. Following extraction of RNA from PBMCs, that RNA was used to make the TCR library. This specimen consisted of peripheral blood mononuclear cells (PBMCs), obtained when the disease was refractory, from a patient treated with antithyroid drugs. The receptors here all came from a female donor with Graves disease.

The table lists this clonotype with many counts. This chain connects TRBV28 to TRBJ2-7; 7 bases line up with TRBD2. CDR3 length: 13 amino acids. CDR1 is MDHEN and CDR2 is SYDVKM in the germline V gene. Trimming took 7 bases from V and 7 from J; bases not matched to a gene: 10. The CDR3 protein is CASTLGGPGEQYF. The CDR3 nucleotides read TGTGCCAGCACCCTGGGAGGGCCGGGGGAGCAGTACTTC.

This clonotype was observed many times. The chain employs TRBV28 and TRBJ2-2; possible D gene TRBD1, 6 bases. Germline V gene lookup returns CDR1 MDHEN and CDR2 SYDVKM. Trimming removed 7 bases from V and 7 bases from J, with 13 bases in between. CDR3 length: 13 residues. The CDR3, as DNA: TGTGCCAGCACGGGACACAGGGTCGGGGAGCTGTTTTTT. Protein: CASTGHRVGELFF.

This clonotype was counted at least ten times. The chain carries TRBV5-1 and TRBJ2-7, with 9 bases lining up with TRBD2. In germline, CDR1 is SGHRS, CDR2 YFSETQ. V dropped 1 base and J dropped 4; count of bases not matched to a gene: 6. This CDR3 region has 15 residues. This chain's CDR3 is CASSLQASGKYEQYF. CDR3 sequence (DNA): TGCGCCAGCAGCTTGCAGGCTAGCGGGAAGTACGAGCAGTACTTC.

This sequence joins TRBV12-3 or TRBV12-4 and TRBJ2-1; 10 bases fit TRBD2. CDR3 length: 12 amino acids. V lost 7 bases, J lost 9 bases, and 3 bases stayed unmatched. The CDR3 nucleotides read TGTGCCAGCAAGCGGGAGGGTACTGAGCAGTTCTTC. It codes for CASKREGTEQFF.

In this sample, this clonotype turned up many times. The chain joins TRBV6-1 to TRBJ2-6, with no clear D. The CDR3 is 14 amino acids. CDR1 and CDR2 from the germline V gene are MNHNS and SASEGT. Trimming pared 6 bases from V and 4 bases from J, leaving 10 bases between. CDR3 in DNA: TGTGCCAGCAGGCTTTGGCGGGGGGCCAACGTCCTGACTTTC. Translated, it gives CASRLWRGANVLTF.

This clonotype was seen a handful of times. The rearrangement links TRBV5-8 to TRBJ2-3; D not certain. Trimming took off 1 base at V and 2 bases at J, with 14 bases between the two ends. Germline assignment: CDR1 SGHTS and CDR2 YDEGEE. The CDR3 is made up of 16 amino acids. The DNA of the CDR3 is TGTGCCAGCAGCTTGCTTTTCCCAGGCTCCACAGATACGCAGTATTTT. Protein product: CASSLLFPGSTDTQYF. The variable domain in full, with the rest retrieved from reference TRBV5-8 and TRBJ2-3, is EAGVTQSPTHLIKTRGQQATLRCSPISGHTSVYWYQQALGLGLQFLLWYDEGEERNRGNFPPRFSGRQFPNYSSELNVNALELEDSALYLCASSLLFPGSTDTQYFGPGTRLTVL.

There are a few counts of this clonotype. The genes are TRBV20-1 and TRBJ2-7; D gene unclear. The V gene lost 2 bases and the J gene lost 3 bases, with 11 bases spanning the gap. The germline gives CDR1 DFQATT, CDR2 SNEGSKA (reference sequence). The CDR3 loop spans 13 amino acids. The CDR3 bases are TGCAGTGCTAGAATTCCAGCCGTCTACGAGCAGTACTTC. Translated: CSARIPAVYEQYF.